Presented here are 22 T cell receptor beta chains from one specimen sequenced in a study of blood T cells in healthy people across ages. Through a sample-barcoded 5' primer and a J-beta primer mix, a second PCR was run for roughly 7 to 11 cycles. TCRdb reprocessed the 5' RACE reads with MiXCR, giving one entry per CDR3 protein. The data contain over 1.5 million distinct CDR3 sequences, about 50% of them seen just once; the ten biggest clones take up approximately 2.1%. Sequences were obtained from blood. The receptors shown here come from a woman aged 40 to 49 in good health.

The J gene is TRBJ1-5, the V gene TRBV9; 8 positions agree with TRBD1. The germline V gene encodes CDR1 SGDLS and CDR2 YYNGEE. Trimming at V came to 7 bases and at J to 7 bases, leaving 4 bases not matched to a gene. The CDR3 runs 12 residues. The CDR3, as DNA: TGTGCCAGCGGACAGGGAGGACAGCCCCAGCATTTT. Translating it yields CASGQGGQPQHF.

About this clonotype itself: Here the CDR3 omits its conserved ending phenylalanine or tryptophan, so a read error is the likely source. The genes are TRBV20-1 and TRBJ2-7, with D unresolved. There are 11 residues in the CDR3. Germline loops: CDR1 DFQATT, CDR2 SNEGSKA (reference sequence). V dropped 1 base and J dropped 3 bases, with 4 bases sitting between them. DNA for the CDR3: TGCAGTGCTAGAGCTGGCTACGAGCAGTACTTG. It codes for CSARAGYEQYL.

This chain links TRBV12-3 or TRBV12-4 with TRBJ1-4; D is possibly TRBD1 (5 bases). This CDR3 contains 17 residues. The germline V and J ends were trimmed by 2 bases and 8 bases, with 21 bases remaining between them. In nucleotides, the CDR3 is TGTGCCAGCAGTTTAATGATTTCAGGGCCGCTAGGGGAAAAACTGTTTTTT. This translates into CASSLMISGPLGEKLFF.

V usage is TRBV15 and J usage is TRBJ2-5; 8 bases are a match to TRBD1. TRBJ2-7 explains the end of the DNA better; the J call may be wrong. The CDR3 runs 15 residues. From germline, CDR1 is LNHNV and CDR2 YYDKDF (reference sequence). The CDR3 here is CATSRGTGSFYEQYF. The CDR3 DNA follows: TGTGCCACCAGCAGAGGGACAGGGTCTTTCTACGAGCAGTACTTC.

This chain links TRBV28 with TRBJ2-7, with D possibly matching TRBD2 (6 bases). The V gene's germline CDR1 is MDHEN and CDR2 SYDVKM. V was trimmed by 5 bases and J by 1 base, leaving 15 bases between them. This CDR3 spans 15 amino acids. This CDR3 reads CASSVAGTSSYEQYF. CDR3 in DNA: TGTGCCAGCAGTGTCGCCGGGACTTCATCCTACGAGCAGTACTTC.

This chain connects TRBV11-2 to TRBJ2-4; 7 nucleotides line up with TRBD2. The end of the DNA is better explained by TRBJ2-7, so the J call may be wrong. The CDR3 has 14 amino acids. Looked up from germline, CDR1 is SGHAT and CDR2 is FQNNGV. Written as DNA, the CDR3 is TGTGCCAGCAGAAGCGGGGTAACCCGCTACGAGCAGTACTTC. The encoded protein is CASRSGVTRYEQYF.

This clonotype was counted a few times. The chain couples TRBV29-1 to TRBJ1-2, with D tentatively TRBD1 (6 bases). This CDR3 comprises 14 residues. Trimming stripped 1 base from V and 3 bases from J, with 12 bases between. The germline V gene has CDR1 SQVTM and CDR2 ANQGSEA. CDR3 region: CSVEVRGAYYGYTF. In DNA, the CDR3 is TGCAGCGTTGAAGTACGGGGGGCGTACTATGGCTACACCTTC.

The chain links TRBV7-2 to TRBJ2-7; weak D call: TRBD2 (6 bases). Germline-derived CDR1 and CDR2 are SGHTA and FQGNSA. The V and J ends lost 5 bases and 4 bases respectively, with 12 bases between them. There are 13 residues in the CDR3. The CDR3 DNA reads TGTGCCAGCAGCCACGGGGGAAATTACGAGCAGTACTTC. This encodes CASSHGGNYEQYF.

This rearrangement joins TRBV7-2 to TRBJ2-5; D is ambiguous. The DNA end lines up better with TRBJ2-7; the J call may be wrong. Per the germline V gene, CDR1 is SGHTA and CDR2 is FQGNSA. CDR3 length: 14 residues. This CDR3 is CASSGGAIPNEQYF. The CDR3 nucleotides are TGTGCCAGCAGCGGCGGCGCTATCCCGAACGAGCAGTACTTC.

This clonotype was seen a handful of times. The chain uses TRBV29-1 and TRBJ1-2; D gene unclear. Germline CDR1 and CDR2: SQVTM and ANQGSEA. V was trimmed by 6 bases and J by 1 base, leaving 18 bases between them. This CDR3 spans 15 amino acids. In DNA, the CDR3 is TGCAGCGTCTCCGGGCGGAACCTACTTAACTATGGCTACACCTTC. Protein sequence: CSVSGRNLLNYGYTF.

This clonotype was seen more than once but under ten times. J is TRBJ2-5 and V is TRBV12-3 or TRBV12-4, with 9 bases identical to TRBD1. With V trimmed by 7 bases and J by 4 bases, 7 bases remained unmatched. The CDR3 contains 14 residues. Written as DNA, the CDR3 is TGTGCCAGCACCCTTGACAGGGGGAGAGAGACCCAGTACTTC. It encodes CASTLDRGRETQYF.

The V and J genes are TRBV27 and TRBJ2-3, with TRBD2 matching over 16 bases. Per the germline V gene, CDR1 is MNHEY and CDR2 is SMNVEV (reference sequence). The CDR3 covers 17 residues. After removal of 6 bases from V and 3 bases from J, the junction contained 6 bases not matched to a gene. The CDR3, as DNA: TGTGCCAGCAGGGGACTAGCGGGGGGGGGGAGGACAGATACGCAGTATTTT. Protein product: CASRGLAGGGRTDTQYF.

The rearrangement uses TRBV5-6 and TRBJ2-1, with D uncertain. Germline loops: CDR1 SGHDT, CDR2 YYEEEE. The CDR3 spans 18 residues. Trimming shortened V by 2 bases and J by 0 bases, and 18 bases separated the two germline ends. This chain's CDR3 is CASSFYVLPGSSYNEQFF. The CDR3 nucleotides are TGTGCCAGCAGCTTCTACGTGCTCCCAGGCAGCTCCTACAATGAGCAGTTCTTC.

The rearrangement joins TRBV21-1 to TRBJ2-1; the table names TRBD2, a call not compared with the DNA. TRBV21-1 is listed as a pseudogene. This CDR3 spans 16 amino acids. Written as DNA, the CDR3 is TGTGCCAGCAGCAGAGCTAGCGGGGGGGCCCTTAATGGGCAGTTCTTC. Residues: CASSRASGGALNGQFF.

CDR3 DNA: TGTGCCAGCAGTTTCGCGGGTAGCGCGAGCAATCAGCCCCAGCATTTT. Translation: CASSFAGSASNQPQHF. The chain recombines TRBV28 with TRBJ1-5; no reliable D call. The CDR3 has 16 amino acids. V was clipped by 3 bases and J by 1 base, with 13 bases between them. Germline V lookup: CDR1 MDHEN, CDR2 SYDVKM.

The rearrangement joins TRBV25-1 to TRBJ1-6; no clear D gene. This CDR3 contains 14 residues. Trimming took off 0 bases at V and 9 bases at J, with 9 bases between the two ends. Looked up from germline, CDR1 is MGHDK and CDR2 is SYGVNS. This chain's CDR3 is CASSEYLATSPLHF. In DNA, the CDR3 is TGTGCCAGCAGTGAATATCTAGCCACTTCACCCCTCCACTTT.

J is TRBJ1-2 and V is TRBV28, with 11 bases matching TRBD1. CDR3 length: 15 amino acids. The V segment lost 2 bases and the J segment 5 bases; nucleotides outside the gene matches: 4. Germline V gives CDR1 MDHEN, CDR2 SYDVKM. CDR3 protein: CASSLGQGAWYGYTF. CDR3 nucleotide sequence: TGTGCCAGCAGTTTAGGACAGGGGGCCTGGTATGGCTACACCTTC.

This clonotype was recorded many times. Its ends do not fully match the called genes, so a read error is possible. V gene TRBV18 combines with J gene TRBJ1-1, with D uncertain. The CDR3 loop spans 13 amino acids. CDR1 and CDR2 (germline): KGHSH, LQKENI. CDR3 nucleotides: TGTGCCAGCTCGCGGACCGTGAATACTGAAGCTTTCTTT. This gives the protein CASSRTVNTEAFF.

The V gene is TRBV9, the J gene TRBJ2-5; 7 positions agree with TRBD1. Trimming cost V 1 base and J 4 bases; bases outside gene matches: 4. The germline V gene encodes CDR1 SGDLS and CDR2 YYNGEE. The CDR3 contains 14 residues. The CDR3 is CASSVQGGRETQYF. CDR3 bases: TGTGCCAGCAGCGTACAAGGGGGCAGAGAGACCCAGTACTTC.

The V call is TRBV2, the J call TRBJ2-5, with unresolved D. Deletions cut 10 bases from V and 1 base from J, with 7 bases between. Per the germline V gene, CDR1 is SNHLY and CDR2 is FYNNEI. The CDR3 runs to 11 residues. The CDR3 region is CATISQETQYF. DNA for the CDR3: TGTGCCACCATCTCCCAAGAGACCCAGTACTTC. The whole variable domain, remainder taken from reference TRBV2 and TRBJ2-5, is EPEVTQTPSHQVTQMGQEVILRCVPISNHLYFYWYRQILGQKVEFLVSFYNNEISEKSEIFDDQFSVERPDGSNFTLKIRSTKLEDSAMYFCATISQETQYFGPGTRLLVL.

J is TRBJ1-6 and V is TRBV20-1, with D tentatively TRBD1 (5 bases). Germline V lookup: CDR1 DFQATT, CDR2 SNEGSKA (reference sequence). Deletions cut 6 bases from V and 10 bases from J, with 19 bases between. This CDR3 region has 14 residues. The CDR3 protein is CSAPRGGTASPLHF. The CDR3 DNA is TGCAGTGCCCCTAGGGGAGGGACCGCATCACCCCTCCACTTT.

This chain connects TRBV25-1 to TRBJ2-7; D is unclear. The V gene lost 2 bases and the J gene lost 2 bases, with 13 bases spanning the gap. Germline loops: CDR1 MGHDK, CDR2 SYGVNS. This CDR3 region has 15 residues. The CDR3 spells CASSETDTPTYEQYF. As DNA, the CDR3 is TGTGCCAGCAGTGAAACCGACACTCCTACCTACGAGCAGTACTTC.